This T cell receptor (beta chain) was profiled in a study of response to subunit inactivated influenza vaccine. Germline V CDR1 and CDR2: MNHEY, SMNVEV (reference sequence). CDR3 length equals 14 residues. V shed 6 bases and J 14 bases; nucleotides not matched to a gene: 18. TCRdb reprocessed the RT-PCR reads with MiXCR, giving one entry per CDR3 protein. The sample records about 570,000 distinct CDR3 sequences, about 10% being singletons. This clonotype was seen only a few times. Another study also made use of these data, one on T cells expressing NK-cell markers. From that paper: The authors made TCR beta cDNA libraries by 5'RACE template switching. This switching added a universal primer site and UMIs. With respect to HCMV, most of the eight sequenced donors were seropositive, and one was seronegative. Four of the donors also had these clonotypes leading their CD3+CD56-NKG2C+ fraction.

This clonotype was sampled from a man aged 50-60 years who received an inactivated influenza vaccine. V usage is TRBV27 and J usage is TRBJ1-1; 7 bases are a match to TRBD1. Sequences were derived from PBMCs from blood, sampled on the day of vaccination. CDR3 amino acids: CASRRRQGTQHPFF. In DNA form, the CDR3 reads TGTGCCAGCAGACGAAGACAGGGTACCCAACACCCCTTCTTT.